These 9 T cell receptor beta chains came from one sample sequenced in a study of low-dose radiotherapy and immunotherapy resistance in tumors. Time point of the sample: before trial treatment. TRAV- and TRBV-specific primers primed first-strand cDNA, covering alpha and beta chains. TCR amplification used roughly 18 PCR cycles, a constant-region primer and a V-primer adapter. TCRdb called the reads again in MiXCR, with one record for every CDR3 protein. The sample has about 39,000 distinct CDR3 sequences; roughly 28% are singletons. The sample here was PBMCs, taken before treatment. The source of these receptors is a male donor with gallbladder cancer.

By share, this clonotype ranks as medium-sized. The rearrangement links TRBV29-1 to TRBJ2-1; 7 bases are a match to TRBD1. V shed 1 base, J shed 4 bases, and the junction held 4 bases outside the gene matches. Germline loops: CDR1 SQVTM, CDR2 ANQGSEA. The CDR3 is 14 amino acids. The CDR3 sequence: CSVEGDRDYNEQFF. The CDR3 region has the DNA TGCAGCGTTGAAGGGGACAGAGATTACAATGAGCAGTTCTTC.

This clonotype has a count of ten or more. The chain uses TRBV6-2 or TRBV6-3 and TRBJ2-1, with D perhaps TRBD1 (7 bases). Germline V gene data show CDR1 as MNHEY and CDR2 as SVGEGT. This CDR3 has 15 residues. V was shortened by 2 bases and J by 4 bases, with 12 bases between the two germline ends. The CDR3 nucleotides read TGTGCCAGCAGTTACGGCAGGGGGGAGTACAATGAGCAGTTCTTC. Its translation: CASSYGRGEYNEQFF.

This clonotype was found many times. The chain recombines TRBV3-1 with TRBJ2-5; tentatively, D is TRBD2 (5 bases). CDR3 size: 15 residues. CDR1 is LGHDT and CDR2 is YNNKEL in the germline V gene (reference sequence). V lost 0 bases to trimming and J lost 5 bases, with 13 bases between them. The CDR3 DNA reads TGTGCCAGCAGCCAAGATACCCGGCGGGTCGAGACCCAGTACTTC. Encoded protein: CASSQDTRRVETQYF.

A note on this clonotype: With a far larger clone one base away, a read error is the likely cause. The chain combines TRBV7-2 with TRBJ2-2; 9 bases agree with TRBD1. The J segment lost 4 bases and the V segment lost 5 bases, leaving 5 bases of the junction unmatched. Looked up from germline, CDR1 is SGHTA and CDR2 is FQGNSA. This CDR3 has 15 amino acids. The CDR3 DNA reads TGTGCCAGCAGCGCGGGGACAGGGAGCACCGGGGAGCTGTTTTTT. As protein: CASSAGTGSTGELFF.

The chain links TRBV13 to TRBJ2-7; TRBD2 might be the D (5 bases). Germline-derived CDR1 and CDR2 are PRHDT and FYEKMQ (reference sequence). CDR3 size: 14 residues. Trimming left V 4 bases short and J 4 bases short, with 14 bases between. The CDR3 bases are TGTGCCAGCAGCTCCGCCAGGTCGGGATACGAGCAGTACTTC. Its protein is CASSSARSGYEQYF.

This clonotype was observed many times. The chain carries TRBV5-1 and TRBJ2-1, with 7 bases identical to TRBD2. Trimming at V came to 7 bases and at J to 0 bases, leaving 4 bases not matched to a gene. Germline V lookup: CDR1 SGHRS, CDR2 YFSETQ. The CDR3 sequence is 14 residues long. The CDR3 is CASRLADSYNEQFF. DNA of the CDR3: TGCGCCAGCCGCCTAGCGGACTCCTACAATGAGCAGTTCTTC.

This clonotype occurred once. This likely came from a read error, as a far larger clone is one base away. The rearrangement joins TRBV12-3 or TRBV12-4 to TRBJ2-1; a weak D match, TRBD1 (7 bases). The CDR3 contains 13 residues. V lost 2 bases and J 10 bases, leaving 12 bases between the germline ends. The DNA of the CDR3 is TGTGCCAGCAGTTTAAGACAGGGAGGCGAGCAGTTCTTC. As protein: CASSLRQGGEQFF.

This clonotype was counted at least ten times. The chain couples TRBV21-1 to TRBJ2-5; the table gives TRBD2 as D, unverified against the DNA. TRBV21-1 is noted as a pseudogene. The CDR3 is 16 residues long. As DNA, the CDR3 is TGTGCCAGCAGCAAAGAGCCCGGACTAGACGTCGAGACCCAGTACTTC. This translates into CASSKEPGLDVETQYF.

Points on this clonotype: It differs at one base from a far larger clone, so likely a read error. This chain links TRBV5-4 with TRBJ2-1; 7 bases map to TRBD1. J gave up 10 bases and V 3 bases, and 7 bases lay outside the gene matches. The germline CDR1 and CDR2 sequences are SGHNT and YYREEE (reference sequence). The CDR3 is made up of 13 amino acids. CDR3 amino acids: CASSSGQVYEQFF. CDR3 DNA: TGTGCCAGCAGCTCTGGACAGGTCTACGAGCAGTTCTTC.